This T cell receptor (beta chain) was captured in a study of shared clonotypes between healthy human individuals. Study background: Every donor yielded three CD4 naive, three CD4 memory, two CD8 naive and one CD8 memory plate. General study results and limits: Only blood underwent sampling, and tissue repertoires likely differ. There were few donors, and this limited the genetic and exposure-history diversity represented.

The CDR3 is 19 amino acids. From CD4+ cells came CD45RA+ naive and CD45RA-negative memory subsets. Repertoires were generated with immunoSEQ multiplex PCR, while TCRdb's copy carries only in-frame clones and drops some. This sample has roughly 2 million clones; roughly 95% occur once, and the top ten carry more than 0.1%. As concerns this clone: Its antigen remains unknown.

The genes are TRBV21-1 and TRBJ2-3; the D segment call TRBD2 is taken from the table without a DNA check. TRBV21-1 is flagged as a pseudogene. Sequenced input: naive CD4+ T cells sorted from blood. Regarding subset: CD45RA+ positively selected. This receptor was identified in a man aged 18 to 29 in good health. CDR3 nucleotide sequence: TGTGCCAGCAGTAAAGTCACCGCGGGCCGTGATTTTAGCACAGATACGCAGTATTTT. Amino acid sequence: CASSKVTAGRDFSTDTQYF.